These 20 T cell receptor beta chains share one sample of origin, sequenced in a study of OX40 agonist ivuxolimab in advanced cancers. Sequencing was performed with immunoSEQ multiplex PCR; in TCRdb, only in-frame clones are kept and a portion is missing. The sample shows about 70,000 clones, around 94% of them seen only once. The sample was CD4+ or CD8+ T cells sorted from blood, taken in a trial of the OX40 agonist ivuxolimab. The receptor set was obtained from an adult with an advanced solid tumor such as melanoma, head and neck, liver or kidney cancer.

The CDR3 protein is CASSWTSAQETQYF. CDR3 DNA sequence: TGTGCCAGCAGCTGGACTAGCGCACAAGAGACCCAGTACTTC. This chain connects TRBV7-2 to TRBJ2-5, with 9 positions matching TRBD2. Germline CDR1 and CDR2: SGHTA and FQGNSA. The CDR3 is made up of 14 amino acids. Losses at the gene ends were 4 bases for V and 2 bases for J; bases not matched to a gene: 2. The full variable domain, completed using reference TRBV7-2 and TRBJ2-5, is GAGVSQSPSNKVTEKGKDVELRCDPISGHTALYWYRQSLGQGLEFLIYFQGNSAPDKSGLPSDRFSAERTGGSVSTLTIQRTQQEDSAVYLCASSWTSAQETQYFGPGTRLLVL.

This chain connects TRBV19 to TRBJ1-5, with TRBD1 matching 7 bases. The CDR3 runs to 17 residues. Losses at the gene ends were 1 base for V and 4 bases for J; bases not matched to a gene: 10. Germline values: CDR1 LNHDA, CDR2 SQIVND (reference sequence). CDR3 sequence: CASSIVGAGGLNQPQHF. Written as DNA, the CDR3 is TGTGCCAGTAGTATAGTAGGAGCAGGGGGATTAAATCAGCCCCAGCATTTT.

V usage is TRBV28 and J usage is TRBJ1-3; D is possibly TRBD1 (6 bases). The V end was cut by 3 bases, the J end by 3 bases, with 12 bases between. Germline assignment: CDR1 MDHEN and CDR2 SYDVKM. The length of the CDR3 is 15 residues. The CDR3 bases are TGTGCCAGCAGTTTGGGGGGGGCTAATGGAAACACCATATATTTT. Translating gives CASSLGGANGNTIYF.

J is TRBJ1-1 and V is TRBV27; D unresolved. V gave up 5 bases and J gave up 3 bases, with 10 bases separating them. This CDR3 spans 13 amino acids. CDR1 is MNHEY, CDR2 SMNVEV, per germline (reference sequence). CDR3 residues: CASSPRAYTEAFF. In nucleotides, the CDR3 is TGTGCCAGCAGTCCAAGGGCATACACTGAAGCTTTCTTT.

Only one count was recorded for this clone. The V and J genes are TRBV18 and TRBJ2-3; D possibly corresponds to TRBD2 (6 bases). CDR1 and CDR2 (germline): KGHSH, LQKENI. This CDR3 region has 16 residues. Trimming removed 5 bases from V and 2 bases from J, with 17 bases in between. CDR3 amino acids: CASSAGTPRNTDTQYF. The CDR3 nucleotides read TGTGCCAGCTCAGCCGGGACTCCCCGCAACACAGATACGCAGTATTTT.

This chain joins TRBV28 and TRBJ2-1; TRBD2 is a possible D gene (5 bases). Germline values: CDR1 MDHEN, CDR2 SYDVKM. This CDR3 is 11 amino acids long. The CDR3 is CVSGPPREQFF. CDR3 nucleotides: TGTGTAAGCGGCCCTCCTAGGGAGCAGTTCTTC. Supplemented by reference TRBV28 and TRBJ2-1, the full variable domain reads DVKVTQSSRYLVKRTGEKVFLECVQDMDHENMFWYRQDPGLGLRLIYFSYDVKMKEKGDIPEGYSVSREKKERFSLILESASTNQTSMYLCVSGPPREQFFGPGTRLTVL.

About this clone itself: One junction end does not reproduce the germline sequence, and a read error may be involved. The chain is built from TRBV7-6 and TRBJ2-7; D is undetermined. This CDR3 comprises 12 residues. CDR1 is SGHVS, CDR2 FNYEAQ, per germline. In DNA, the CDR3 is TGTGCCAGCAGCTTAGCTGGAGTTCCCACCGACTTC. Amino acid sequence: CASSLAGVPTDF.

The rearrangement uses TRBV6-6 and TRBJ2-7; TRBD1 agrees at 11 bases. The J segment lost 1 base and the V segment lost 7 bases, leaving 6 bases of the junction unmatched. The CDR3 has 15 residues. The germline gives CDR1 MNHNY, CDR2 SVGAGI (reference sequence). CDR3 sequence reads: CASIKGTGGSYEQYF. CDR3 nucleotide sequence: TGTGCCAGCATCAAGGGGACAGGGGGATCCTACGAGCAGTACTTC.

The V and J genes are TRBV6-5 and TRBJ2-6; D call uncertain. Trimming left V 8 bases short and J 0 bases short, with 8 bases between. The V gene's germline CDR1 is MNHEY and CDR2 SVGAGI. The CDR3 is made up of 14 amino acids. In DNA, the CDR3 is TGTGCCAGCCGCCTGGGCTCTGGGGCCAACGTCCTGACTTTC. Residues: CASRLGSGANVLTF.

The chain joins TRBV28 to TRBJ2-4; the D is unclear. The ends were cut back, 5 bases at V and 0 bases at J, with 11 bases in the middle. Per the germline V gene, CDR1 is MDHEN and CDR2 is SYDVKM. The CDR3 consists of 15 residues. The CDR3 DNA follows: TGTGCCAGCAGTACTGGGCCCCTAGCCAAAAACATTCAGTACTTC. Its protein product is CASSTGPLAKNIQYF. The whole variable domain, remainder taken from reference TRBV28 and TRBJ2-4, is DVKVTQSSRYLVKRTGEKVFLECVQDMDHENMFWYRQDPGLGLRLIYFSYDVKMKEKGDIPEGYSVSREKKERFSLILESASTNQTSMYLCASSTGPLAKNIQYFGAGTRLSVL.

V is TRBV7-2 and J is TRBJ2-2, with D uncertain. This CDR3 is built from 14 residues. Germline-derived CDR1 and CDR2 are SGHTA and FQGNSA. Between the trimmed V and J ends, which lost 5 bases and 4 bases, there was a span of 11 bases. Here the CDR3 DNA reads TGTGCCAGCAGCACCAGACTGGGCACCGGGGAGCTGTTTTTT. Translating gives CASSTRLGTGELFF.

The chain has TRBV11-3 and TRBJ2-3, with TRBD2 matching over 7 bases. V was pared by 8 bases and J by 2 bases, with 13 bases of the junction left unmatched. The CDR3 runs to 16 residues. Germline loops: CDR1 SGHNT, CDR2 YENEEA. CDR3 residues: CASGSGDRYTTDTQYF. The DNA for the CDR3 is TGTGCCAGCGGGAGCGGGGACCGATACACCACAGATACGCAGTATTTT. Drawing the rest from reference TRBV11-3 and TRBJ2-3, the complete variable domain is EAGVVQSPRYKIIEKKQPVAFWCNPISGHNTLYWYLQNLGQGPELLIRYENEEAVDDSQLPKDRFSAERLKGVDSTLKIQPAELGDSAVYLCASGSGDRYTTDTQYFGPGTRLTVL.

The V gene is TRBV6-1, the J gene TRBJ1-2, with 8 nucleotides matching TRBD1. Looked up from germline, CDR1 is MNHNS and CDR2 is SASEGT. The CDR3 is made up of 13 amino acids. The trim removed 6 bases at V and 4 bases at J, leaving 4 bases unmatched. CDR3 loop: CASRLTGAYGYTF. DNA of the CDR3: TGTGCCAGCAGACTGACAGGGGCCTATGGCTACACCTTC.

The J gene is TRBJ1-2, the V gene TRBV7-8; D is unclear. Germline V gene lookup returns CDR1 SGHVS and CDR2 FQNEAQ. Trimming cost V 3 bases and J 2 bases, with 10 bases left between them. The CDR3 consists of 14 residues. DNA for the CDR3: TGTGCCAGCAGCTTGAGGGATAGGAACTATGGCTACACCTTC. Its protein product is CASSLRDRNYGYTF.

The chain combines TRBV7-2 with TRBJ2-1; maybe TRBD2 (6 bases). V lost 0 bases and J lost 8, with 8 bases in between. The CDR3 totals 13 residues. The germline V gene encodes CDR1 SGHTA and CDR2 FQGNSA. In DNA, the CDR3 is TGTGCCAGCAGCTTAGCGCCGGGGGATGAGCAGTTCTTC. Translation: CASSLAPGDEQFF.

The rearrangement uses TRBV5-1 and TRBJ1-2; D not resolved. CDR1 and CDR2 (germline): SGHRS, YFSETQ. Between the trimmed V and J ends, which lost 0 bases and 3 bases, there was a span of 12 bases. There are 15 residues in the CDR3. The CDR3 DNA sequence: TGCGCCAGCAGCTTGGGAGTGAATGGGGACTATGGCTACACCTTC. This sequence encodes CASSLGVNGDYGYTF.

V gene TRBV10-3 combines with J gene TRBJ2-5, with 12 bases fitting TRBD2. The CDR3 is made up of 16 amino acids. The ends lost 11 bases at V and 5 bases at J; junction bases unmatched: 15. Germline CDR1 and CDR2: ENHRY and SYGVKD. The CDR3, as DNA: TGTGCCTCTTCGGGGGCGACTAGCGGGAGCCAGGAGACCCAGTACTTC. The encoded protein is CASSGATSGSQETQYF.

This clone has just a few counts. V usage is TRBV19 and J usage is TRBJ1-5, with 7 bases lining up with TRBD1. The CDR3 totals 14 residues. V was pared by 6 bases and J by 4 bases, with 6 bases of the junction left unmatched. Germline CDR1 is LNHDA and CDR2 is SQIVND (reference sequence). CDR3 bases: TGTGCCAGTAGCTTGGACAGGCTTAATCAGCCCCAGCATTTT. This encodes CASSLDRLNQPQHF.

CDR3 in DNA: TGTGCTAGTGGTTTGGCCCGGACTAACACCGGGGAGCTGTTTTTT. Residues: CASGLARTNTGELFF. The chain couples TRBV12-5 to TRBJ2-2; a possible D gene is TRBD2 (5 bases). The CDR3 is 15 amino acids. V was trimmed by 1 base and J by 2 bases, leaving 8 bases between them. Germline V gene sequence: CDR1 LGHNT, CDR2 FRNRAP. Full variable domain (outside the CDR3, taken from reference TRBV12-5 and TRBJ2-2): DARVTQTPRHKVTEMGQEVTMRCQPILGHNTVFWYRQTMMQGLELLAYFRNRAPLDDSGMPKDRFSAEMPDATLATLKIQPSEPRDSAVYFCASGLARTNTGELFFGEGSRLTVL.

This chain joins TRBV2 and TRBJ1-1; D remains unclear. From germline, CDR1 is SNHLY and CDR2 FYNNEI. With 3 bases removed from V and 7 bases from J, the gap between germline ends came to 15 bases. The CDR3 is 14 amino acids. This CDR3 is CASSDFGLLREAFF. DNA of the CDR3: TGTGCCAGCAGTGACTTCGGGTTATTACGTGAAGCTTTCTTT.